The rows below give T cell receptor beta chains drawn from one sample of a study of CD8 T cells in Susac syndrome. Each CDR3 protein is one row after TCRdb ran MiXCR on the immunoSEQ multiplex PCR reads. The data contain almost 450,000 distinct CDR3 sequences, around 85% of them singletons. The sequencing sample was made of CD8+ T cells from PBMCs. The receptor set was obtained from a human donor with multiple sclerosis. CDR3s include the opening cysteine and the closing phenylalanine or tryptophan.

V | CDR3
TRBV27 | CASSLISGAGVDTQYF
TRBV4-1 | CASSPRGAAGGPFSYNEQFF
TRBV4-2 | CASSQDYGVGETQYF
TRBV19 | CASRQIMNTEAFF
TRBV6-1 | CASSEPTAEQFF
TRBV6-5 | CASSYSPDRGHEQYF
TRBV5-1 | CASSDGTILYEQYF
TRBV11-2 | CASSLGTSTDTQYF
TRBV5-1 | CASRSQEGKLSDEQYF
TRBV6-2/TRBV6-3 | CASSYSPIYEQYF
TRBV11-2 | CASSLDSLASDTGELFF
TRBV10-2 | CASSDPYATTNEKLFF
TRBV6-5 | CASSSQTGLGFAEAFF
TRBV20-1 | CSASPGIGETQYF
TRBV6-5 | CASSARLGPETQYF
TRBV28 | CASSPGQGFWNTEAFF
TRBV6-5 | CASIFSGSRYTDTQYF
TRBV5-5 | CASSSGTGGRTEAFF
TRBV10-3 | CAIGAGGTYEQYF
TRBV7-6 | CASSQIAYEQYF
TRBV19 | CASSSGFNNEQFF
TRBV14 | CASSQGLPGPYGYTF
TRBV7-6 | CASSAGTPSTDTQYF
TRBV5-4 | CASSPIAETSTDTQYF
TRBV11-2 | CASSWTSGGTYEQYF
TRBV25-1 | CASSEWGLSGNTIYF
TRBV5-1 | CASSDLFPGAYNEQFF
TRBV9 | CASSVVRGTEAFF
TRBV2 | CASTGETQYF
TRBV20-1 | CSASVRENNYGYTF
TRBV11-2 | CASSFVSGELFF
TRBV6-5 | CASSPGTTLEQYF
TRBV27 | CASSLREIGANVLTF
TRBV19 | CATQRGRNTEAFF
TRBV4-1 | CASSPRVLPDYEQYF
TRBV4-1 | CASSQAGTGYGYTF
TRBV27 | CASSFGGTSYEQYF
TRBV6-5 | CASHDSYNEQFF
TRBV27 | CASGQGRAYEQYF
TRBV29-1 | CSVESIEGTIIIYGYTF
TRBV4-1 | CASSQDSGLGNEQFF
TRBV29-1 | CSVGTTGNSEQYF
TRBV10-3 | CAISGGPNTGELFF
TRBV2 | CASAIKPPNLNTEAFF
TRBV6-2/TRBV6-3 | CASSYSKREYNTEAFF
TRBV24-1 | CATSDRTGPPQYF
TRBV7-9 | CASSSWTSGTVYNEQFF
TRBV29-1 | CSVEDWREGGEQYF
TRBV3-1 | CASSQVPGLTYEQYF
TRBV7-8 | CASSSTRSGANVLTF
TRBV20-1 | CSAPEPYMGEKLFF
TRBV28 | CASRGFSSYEQYF
TRBV7-6 | CASSLGGESAHNYEQYF